The rows below give T cell receptor beta chains drawn from one sample of a study of response to subunit inactivated influenza vaccine. A single record per CDR3 protein comes from TCRdb applying MiXCR to the RT-PCR reads. The sample shows just under 550,000 distinct CDR3 sequences, approximately 24% of them seen only once. A further study also used this sample, focusing on T cells expressing NK-cell markers.

Sample: CD4+ T cells sorted from PBMCs, taken 11 to 12 days after vaccination. The receptors originated from a man between 45 and 60 years old who received an inactivated influenza vaccine. CDR3s include the opening cysteine and the closing phenylalanine or tryptophan. A D gene is named only where the DNA matches it firmly. Clone size is not always given. Where it is, it says once, few, many or a class for expanded clones.

j_gene	d_gene	v_gene	abundance	CDR3aa	CDR3nt
TRBJ1-6	-	TRBV5-1	-	CASSLAGSASPLHF	TGCGCCAGCAGCTTGGCTGGCAGTGCTTCACCCCTCCACTTT
TRBJ2-3	-	TRBV7-2	-	CASSFPHSPDTQYF	TGTGCCAGCAGCTTTCCCCATAGCCCAGATACGCAGTATTTT
TRBJ2-3	-	TRBV20-1	many	CSAPGTSDTQYF	TGCAGTGCTCCCGGGACCTCAGATACGCAGTATTTT
TRBJ2-1	TRBD2	TRBV9	-	CASSVDPGGPDEQFF	TGTGCCAGCAGCGTAGATCCGGGGGGGCCCGATGAGCAGTTCTTC
TRBJ2-5	-	TRBV7-2	-	CASSLNMMGAQYF	TGTGCCAGCAGCTTAAATATGATGGGGGCCCAGTACTTC
TRBJ2-7	TRBD2	TRBV5-1	-	CASRFSGRVREQYF	TGCGCCAGCAGGTTTAGCGGGAGGGTTCGCGAGCAGTACTTC
TRBJ2-2	-	TRBV2	-	CASRAGTLNTGELFF	TGTGCCAGCAGAGCCGGGACACTGAACACCGGGGAGCTGTTTTTT
TRBJ2-7	-	TRBV20-1	-	CSAGKGRATSYEQYF	TGCAGTGCCGGGAAGGGTAGGGCAACCTCCTACGAGCAGTACTTC
TRBJ2-2	TRBD2	TRBV28	few	CASKLSGNLNTGELFF	TGTGCCAGCAAATTGAGCGGGAACCTGAACACCGGGGAGCTGTTTTTT
TRBJ1-5	-	TRBV5-5	few	CASSQGGGSGNQPQHF	TGTGCCAGCAGCCAAGGAGGGGGTTCGGGCAATCAGCCCCAGCATTTT
TRBJ2-7	-	TRBV6-1	-	CAIRTDSYEQYF	TGTGCCATACGGACGGATTCCTACGAGCAGTACTTC
TRBJ1-3	-	TRBV4-2	few	CASSQQRDLSF	TGTGCCAGCAGCCAGCAGAGGGACTTAAGTTTT
TRBJ2-1	-	TRBV28	-	CASSFRQQFF	TGTGCCAGCAGTTTCCGTCAGCAGTTCTTC
TRBJ1-3	-	TRBV5-6	few	CASSFERGSGNTIYF	TGTGCCAGCAGCTTCGAACGGGGCTCTGGAAACACCATATATTTT
TRBJ2-5	TRBD2	TRBV18	-	CASSPLRGRYQETQYF	TGTGCCAGCTCGCCTCTCCGCGGGAGGTACCAAGAGACCCAGTACTTC
TRBJ1-5	-	TRBV28	-	CASSFRGGRQPQHF	TGTGCCAGCAGTTTTAGGGGGGGTCGGCAGCCCCAGCATTTT
TRBJ2-1	-	TRBV11-2	-	CASSPDLGHEQFF	TGTGCCAGCAGCCCCGATCTGGGTCATGAGCAGTTCTTC
TRBJ2-1	-	TRBV5-1	few	CASSLQGEPYNEQFF	TGCGCCAGCAGCTTACAGGGTGAACCCTACAATGAGCAGTTCTTC
TRBJ2-5	-	TRBV12-3/TRBV12-4	few	CASSLSSEETQYF	TGTGCCAGCAGTTTATCTAGCGAAGAGACCCAGTACTTC
TRBJ2-2	-	TRBV6-1	-	CASTLNRDTGELFF	TGTGCCAGCACCCTAAATCGGGACACCGGGGAGCTGTTTTTT
TRBJ2-5	-	TRBV25-1	-	CASSDTGGPQETQYF	TGTGCCAGCAGTGACACCGGGGGACCCCAAGAGACCCAGTACTTC
TRBJ1-2	-	TRBV7-9	-	CASSLETSIYGYTF	TGTGCCAGCAGCTTAGAAACTTCGATTTATGGCTACACCTTC
TRBJ1-5	-	TRBV27	few	CASSLSGQYGQPQHF	TGTGCCAGCAGTTTATCGGGGCAGTATGGCCAGCCCCAGCATTTT
TRBJ2-1	TRBD1	TRBV18	-	CASSPQGAYYNEQFF	TGTGCCAGCTCACCTCAGGGGGCTTATTACAATGAGCAGTTCTTC
TRBJ1-2	TRBD1	TRBV20-1	-	CSARPGGNGYTF	TGCAGTGCTAGGCCAGGGGGCAATGGCTACACCTTC
TRBJ1-2	TRBD1	TRBV20-1	few	CSARPGSGGSNYGYTF	TGCAGTGCACGCCCGGGGTCAGGGGGCAGTAACTATGGCTACACCTTC
TRBJ2-3	TRBD2	TRBV10-3	-	CAISAGLAWDTDTQYF	TGTGCCATCAGTGCAGGACTAGCGTGGGACACAGATACGCAGTATTTT
TRBJ2-5	TRBD2	TRBV7-2	many	CASSMGLVETQYF	TGTGCCAGCAGCATGGGACTAGTGGAGACCCAGTACTTC
TRBJ2-1	-	TRBV20-1	-	CSAREWGRAYNEQFF	TGCAGTGCTAGAGAATGGGGACGAGCCTACAATGAGCAGTTCTTC
TRBJ2-7	-	TRBV28	once	CPSSLGDRSGEQYF	TGTCCCAGCAGTTTAGGAGACAGATCAGGAGAGCAGTACTTC
TRBJ1-6	-	TRBV9	few	CASSVRGSFNSPLHF	TGTGCCAGCAGCGTTAGGGGGTCTTTCAATTCACCCCTCCACTTT
TRBJ2-7	TRBD2	TRBV4-2	-	CASSHSGTNSYEQYF	TGTGCCAGCAGCCACTCCGGGACTAACTCCTACGAGCAGTACTTC
TRBJ2-1	TRBD2	TRBV18	-	CASSLWTSGSGNEQFF	TGTGCCAGCTCACTTTGGACTAGCGGGAGTGGCAATGAGCAGTTCTTC
TRBJ1-4	-	TRBV6-5	-	CASSSRLGGTMGGEKLFF	TGTGCCAGCAGTTCTCGGTTGGGGGGAACAATGGGTGGTGAAAAACTGTTTTTT
TRBJ2-1	-	TRBV9	-	CASSGHLAFYNEQFF	TGTGCCAGCAGCGGACATCTAGCGTTCTACAATGAGCAGTTCTTC
TRBJ2-2	-	TRBV5-6	many	CASKVTPQAGELFF	TGTGCCAGCAAGGTCACTCCGCAGGCCGGGGAGCTGTTTTTT
TRBJ2-1	-	TRBV20-1	few	CSARMGSSYNEQFF	TGCAGTGCTAGAATGGGGAGCTCCTACAATGAGCAGTTCTTC
TRBJ2-3	-	TRBV24-1	few	CATSDTRENTDTQYF	TGTGCCACCAGTGATACCCGGGAGAACACAGATACGCAGTATTTT
TRBJ2-7	TRBD1	TRBV5-6	-	CASSVRDSSYEQHF	TGTGCCAGCAGCGTTAGGGACAGCTCCTACGAGCAGCACTTC
TRBJ2-1	-	TRBV20-1	-	CSVRLRGYYNEQFF	TGTAGTGTTAGACTCCGGGGCTACTACAATGAGCAGTTCTTC
TRBJ2-1	TRBD1	TRBV7-7	once	CASSFTGVGEQFF	TGTGCCAGCAGCTTCACAGGGGTGGGGGAGCAGTTCTTC
TRBJ1-6	-	TRBV6-1	many	CASRQTRYNSPLHF	TGTGCCAGCAGACAGACACGCTATAATTCACCCCTCCACTTT
TRBJ1-2	-	TRBV28	many	CASSIPPGGYTF	TGTGCCAGCAGTATCCCACCGGGGGGCTACACCTTC
TRBJ2-3	-	TRBV7-9	-	CASSLGGSYTQYF	TGTGCCAGCAGCCTAGGAGGAAGTTATACGCAGTATTTT
TRBJ2-7	-	TRBV27	-	CASSLYPGASYEQYF	TGTGCCAGCAGTTTATATCCTGGGGCCAGTTACGAGCAGTACTTC
TRBJ2-7	-	TRBV21-1	few	CASSKGSRSYEQYF	TGTGCCAGCAGCAAAGGTAGCCGCTCCTACGAGCAGTACTTC
TRBJ1-1	-	TRBV7-2	few	CASSYPVGERAFF	TGTGCCAGCAGCTACCCCGTGGGGGAGAGAGCTTTCTTT
TRBJ2-7	TRBD1	TRBV29-1	-	CSVRQGTQAEQYF	TGCAGCGTTAGACAGGGGACCCAGGCCGAGCAGTACTTC
TRBJ2-1	-	TRBV5-1	few	CASSLGHTTDNEQFF	TGCGCCAGCAGCTTGGGGCATACAACTGACAATGAGCAGTTCTTC
TRBJ1-2	-	TRBV7-2	few	CASRGNYGYTF	TGTGCCAGCAGGGGGAACTATGGCTACACCTTC
TRBJ2-3	TRBD2	TRBV7-2	few	CASSLVPSGGPKDTQYF	TGTGCCAGCAGCTTAGTCCCCAGCGGGGGGCCAAAAGATACGCAGTATTTT
TRBJ2-3	TRBD2	TRBV5-5	-	CASRYSGISTDTQYF	TGTGCCAGCCGATATAGCGGGATTAGCACAGATACGCAGTATTTT
TRBJ2-3	TRBD2	TRBV7-3	-	CASSLGPAGGPDTQYF	TGTGCCAGCAGCTTGGGGCCTGCGGGAGGGCCCGATACGCAGTATTTT
TRBJ2-7	-	TRBV6-2/TRBV6-3	-	CASSSSRTLRSYEQYF	TGTGCCAGCAGTTCATCCCGGACGCTCCGGAGCTACGAGCAGTACTTC
TRBJ2-1	TRBD2	TRBV12-3/TRBV12-4	-	CASKTSGGIYNEQFF	TGTGCCAGCAAAACTAGCGGGGGGATTTACAATGAGCAGTTCTTC
TRBJ2-2	-	TRBV7-9	-	CASSLTQGTGELFF	TGTGCCAGCAGCTTGACACAGGGCACCGGGGAGCTGTTTTTT
TRBJ1-2	TRBD1	TRBV19	many	CASRGQDYGYTF	TGTGCCAGTCGGGGACAGGACTATGGCTACACCTTC
TRBJ1-3	-	TRBV13	many	CASSLGDSSGNTIYF	TGTGCCAGCAGCTTAGGTGATTCCTCTGGAAACACCATATATTTT